The 23 T cell receptor beta chains given below trace back to one sample, sequenced in a study of blood T cell repertoires in COVID-19. Clones were read by immunoSEQ multiplex PCR, and TCRdb kept only the in-frame ones, dropping some. The sample lists roughly 90,000 clones; around 89% were seen once. The sequenced material came from peripheral blood. These receptors were taken from a man over 45 with COVID-19, enrolled during active disease.

The chain is built from TRBV2 and TRBJ2-2; tentative D call: TRBD2 (5 bases). The CDR3 is made up of 14 amino acids. V lost 8 bases, J lost 1 base, and 11 bases lay in between. CDR1 and CDR2 from the germline V gene are SNHLY and FYNNEI. The CDR3 bases are TGTGCCAGCCGAGGTGGAGGGAACACCGGGGAGCTGTTTTTT. It yields the protein CASRGGGNTGELFF.

The chain combines TRBV7-3 with TRBJ2-2; 8 positions agree with TRBD1. Germline-derived CDR1 and CDR2 are SGHTA and FQGTGA. The ends lost 3 bases at V and 3 bases at J; junction bases unmatched: 6. The CDR3 contains 16 residues. The DNA for the CDR3 is TGTGCCAGCAGCTTTCCCACAGGGGGACACACCGGGGAGCTGTTTTTT. Residues: CASSFPTGGHTGELFF.

The chain links TRBV6-2 or TRBV6-3 to TRBJ1-1; tentative D call: TRBD1 (5 bases). The CDR3 totals 17 residues. The germline V and J ends were trimmed by 3 bases and 0 bases, with 17 bases remaining between them. The germline V gene has CDR1 MNHEY and CDR2 SVGEGT. In DNA form, the CDR3 reads TGTGCCAGCAGTTATACAACAGGTCAATTCATGAACACTGAAGCTTTCTTT. Translating it yields CASSYTTGQFMNTEAFF.

The chain is built from TRBV29-1 and TRBJ1-4; possibly TRBD1 for D (5 bases). Germline V gene data show CDR1 as SQVTM and CDR2 as ANQGSEA. The CDR3 covers 13 residues. Between the trimmed V and J ends, which lost 7 bases and 3 bases, there was a span of 12 bases. The CDR3, as DNA: TGCAGCGGGAAGACAGCCTCTAATGAAAAACTGTTTTTT. This sequence encodes CSGKTASNEKLFF.

V usage is TRBV28 and J usage is TRBJ1-1; D unresolved. The CDR3 sequence is 12 residues long. Germline lookup yields CDR1 MDHEN and CDR2 SYDVKM. V gave up 4 bases and J gave up 5 bases, with 8 bases separating them. CDR3 in DNA: TGTGCCAGCAGTTCCGAGGTGACTGAAGCTTTCTTT. Residues: CASSSEVTEAFF. Using reference TRBV28 and TRBJ1-1 for the parts outside the CDR3, the full variable domain is DVKVTQSSRYLVKRTGEKVFLECVQDMDHENMFWYRQDPGLGLRLIYFSYDVKMKEKGDIPEGYSVSREKKERFSLILESASTNQTSMYLCASSSEVTEAFFGQGTRLTVV.

The V and J genes are TRBV3-1 (or the pseudogene TRBV3-2) and TRBJ2-3; a possible D gene is TRBD2 (6 bases). The CDR3 sequence is 17 residues long. Trimming took off 4 bases at V and 0 bases at J, with 17 bases between the two ends. The germline CDR1 and CDR2 sequences are LGHDT and YNNKEL (reference sequence). CDR3 nucleotide sequence: TGTGCCAGCAGCCTCCACAATCGGGGACTTAGCACAGATACGCAGTATTTT. Translation: CASSLHNRGLSTDTQYF.

This clone has only a few counts. The chain couples TRBV4-1 to TRBJ1-1; D may be TRBD1 (5 bases). Germline V gene lookup returns CDR1 MGHRA and CDR2 YSYEKL. This CDR3 is built from 15 residues. V lost 0 bases and J 1 base, leaving 9 bases between the germline ends. This chain's CDR3 is CASSQDRGQNTEAFF. DNA for the CDR3: TGCGCCAGCAGCCAAGACCGCGGACAGAACACTGAAGCTTTCTTT.

The rearrangement joins TRBV5-1 to TRBJ1-2, with a weak D call TRBD1 (5 bases). V lost 5 bases and J 2 bases, leaving 16 bases between the germline ends. In germline, CDR1 is SGHRS, CDR2 YFSETQ. CDR3 length: 15 amino acids. CDR3 nucleotide sequence: TGCGCCAGCAGGGACATTATGGGCCCCAACTATGGCTACACCTTC. Translation gives CASRDIMGPNYGYTF.

This chain connects TRBV13 to TRBJ1-2; D unclear. The CDR3 runs to 15 residues. Germline lookup yields CDR1 PRHDT and CDR2 FYEKMQ (reference sequence). The V end lost 3 bases, the J end lost 0 bases, and 11 bases lay between the germline ends. CDR3 residues: CASSFIAWPNYGYTF. In DNA form, the CDR3 reads TGTGCCAGCAGCTTTATAGCTTGGCCTAACTATGGCTACACCTTC. Full variable domain (outside the CDR3, taken from reference TRBV13 and TRBJ1-2): AAGVIQSPRHLIKEKRETATLKCYPIPRHDTVYWYQQGPGQDPQFLISFYEKMQSDKGSIPDRFSAQQFSDYHSELNMSSLELGDSALYFCASSFIAWPNYGYTFGSGTRLTVV.

This chain links TRBV5-6 with TRBJ2-1; D is possibly TRBD2 (5 bases). From germline, CDR1 is SGHDT and CDR2 YYEEEE. This CDR3 is 15 amino acids long. V dropped 0 bases and J dropped 2 bases, with 9 bases sitting between them. The CDR3 DNA is TGTGCCAGCAGCTTGGTAGCGAACCCCTACAATGAGCAGTTCTTC. Translation gives CASSLVANPYNEQFF. The full variable domain, completed using reference TRBV5-6 and TRBJ2-1, is DAGVTQSPTHLIKTRGQQVTLRCSPKSGHDTVSWYQQALGQGPQFIFQYYEEEERQRGNFPDRFSGHQFPNYSSELNVNALLLGDSALYLCASSLVANPYNEQFFGPGTRLTVL.

J is TRBJ2-3 and V is TRBV14, with TRBD2 as a possible D gene (6 bases). In germline, CDR1 is SGHDN, CDR2 FVKESK. V was cut by 1 base and J by 2 bases, with 22 bases left in between. The CDR3 length is 19 residues. The CDR3 loop reads CASSQGQAGPLLNTDTQYF. The CDR3 DNA follows: TGTGCCAGCAGCCAAGGTCAGGCGGGGCCTCTTCTAAACACAGATACGCAGTATTTT.

This chain connects TRBV18 to TRBJ2-3; D is possibly TRBD1 (6 bases). CDR3 size: 14 residues. The germline V gene has CDR1 KGHSH and CDR2 LQKENI. The V end lost 5 bases, the J end lost 2 bases, and 11 bases lay between the germline ends. The CDR3 bases are TGTGCCAGCTCAAGCCGGGACATCACAGATACGCAGTATTTT. Translated, it gives CASSSRDITDTQYF. Full variable domain (rest looked up from reference TRBV18 and TRBJ2-3): NAGVMQNPRHLVRRRGQEARLRCSPMKGHSHVYWYRQLPEEGLKFMVYLQKENIIDESGMPKERFSAEFPKEGPSILRIQQVVRGDSAAYFCASSSRDITDTQYFGPGTRLTVL.

V and J are TRBV2 and TRBJ2-7, with a weak D call TRBD1 (6 bases). From germline, CDR1 is SNHLY and CDR2 FYNNEI. CDR3 length: 12 amino acids. Deletions cut 4 bases from V and 6 bases from J, with 10 bases between. The CDR3 here is CASSGGGSEQYF. DNA for the CDR3: TGTGCCAGCAGTGGAGGGGGAAGCGAGCAGTACTTC. The whole variable domain, remainder taken from reference TRBV2 and TRBJ2-7, is EPEVTQTPSHQVTQMGQEVILRCVPISNHLYFYWYRQILGQKVEFLVSFYNNEISEKSEIFDDQFSVERPDGSNFTLKIRSTKLEDSAMYFCASSGGGSEQYFGPGTRLTVT.

About this clone itself: Within the sample, other DNA sequences also encode this same CDR3. This chain connects TRBV3-1 (or the pseudogene TRBV3-2) to TRBJ1-6; D might be TRBD1 (5 bases). Trimming removed 1 base at V and 7 bases at J, with 8 bases between. The CDR3 sequence is 14 residues long. CDR1 and CDR2 from the germline V gene are LGHDT and YNNKEL (reference sequence). CDR3 sequence reads: CASSQGGGNSPLHF. The CDR3, as DNA: TGTGCCAGCAGCCAAGGGGGCGGAAATTCACCCCTCCACTTT.

This rearrangement joins TRBV13 to TRBJ1-6; 7 nucleotides line up with TRBD1. The CDR3 extends over 15 amino acids. Germline lookup yields CDR1 PRHDT and CDR2 FYEKMQ (reference sequence). The ends lost 0 bases at V and 10 bases at J; junction bases unmatched: 6. The CDR3 DNA reads as TGTGCCAGCAGCTTAGGCCACAGGGGAGGATCACCCCTCCACTTT. Translation: CASSLGHRGGSPLHF.

The chain has TRBV4-2 and TRBJ1-2; 7 bases are shared with TRBD1. J lost 4 bases, V lost 0 bases, and 8 bases had no gene match. The CDR3 is made up of 16 amino acids. Germline V CDR1 and CDR2: LGHNA, YNFKEQ. The CDR3 loop reads CASSQDTGDSIYGYTF. CDR3 coding DNA: TGTGCCAGCAGCCAAGATACGGGGGACAGCATCTATGGCTACACCTTC.

The chain combines TRBV27 with TRBJ1-2; tentatively, D is TRBD1 (5 bases). The V end lost 3 bases, the J end lost 0 bases, and 14 bases lay between the germline ends. CDR1 and CDR2 from the germline V gene are MNHEY and SMNVEV (reference sequence). The CDR3 runs to 16 residues. CDR3 amino acids: CASSLSPTVANYGYTF. CDR3 sequence (DNA): TGTGCCAGCAGTTTGTCCCCGACAGTAGCTAACTATGGCTACACCTTC.

This sequence joins TRBV19 and TRBJ2-2; a possible D gene is TRBD1 (7 bases). The length of the CDR3 is 16 residues. Trimming removed 9 bases from V and 0 bases from J, with 17 bases in between. Looked up from germline, CDR1 is LNHDA and CDR2 is SQIVND (reference sequence). Here the CDR3 reads CASRRGRPSNTGELFF. For the CDR3, the DNA is TGTGCCAGCCGGAGGGGGCGACCCTCGAACACCGGGGAGCTGTTTTTT.

CDR3 region: CASSLSSSSYNEQFF. The CDR3 region has the DNA TGTGCCAGCAGCTTGTCCTCGAGCTCCTACAATGAGCAGTTCTTC. V gene TRBV5-4 combines with J gene TRBJ2-1, with D hard to call. CDR3 size: 15 residues. Germline CDR1 reads SGHNT; CDR2 reads YYREEE (reference sequence). Trimming took off 1 base at V and 0 bases at J, with 8 bases between the two ends.

The rearrangement joins TRBV9 to TRBJ1-4, with TRBD1 matching over 8 bases. The CDR3 runs 14 residues. V lost 4 bases and J lost 5; bases outside the gene matches: 4. The germline V gene encodes CDR1 SGDLS and CDR2 YYNGEE. In DNA, the CDR3 is TGTGCCAGCAGCTATACAGGGGGGAATGAAAAACTGTTTTTT. It yields the protein CASSYTGGNEKLFF. Variable domain in full (rest from reference TRBV9 and TRBJ1-4): DSGVTQTPKHLITATGQRVTLRCSPRSGDLSVYWYQQSLDQGLQFLIQYYNGEERAKGNILERFSAQQFPDLHSELNLSSLELGDSALYFCASSYTGGNEKLFFGSGTQLSVL.

The CDR3 DNA sequence: TGTGCCAGTAGGTTTGACAGTTTAAGCAATGAGCAGTTCTTC. Its translation is CASRFDSLSNEQFF. The chain links TRBV19 to TRBJ2-1; a weak D match, TRBD1 (5 bases). Germline V CDR1 and CDR2: LNHDA, SQIVND (reference sequence). The V end lost 6 bases, the J end lost 6 bases, and 15 bases lay between the germline ends. The CDR3 has 14 amino acids.

The chain carries TRBV12-5 and TRBJ2-1; D remains ambiguous. Trimming shortened V by 7 bases and J by 9 bases, and 19 bases separated the two germline ends. The germline V gene encodes CDR1 LGHNT and CDR2 FRNRAP. There are 14 residues in the CDR3. This CDR3 reads CASAPETSPAEQFF. The CDR3 DNA reads TGTGCTAGTGCTCCTGAGACTTCACCCGCTGAGCAGTTCTTC.

The gene calls are TRBV28 and TRBJ2-7; 7 bases map to TRBD1. CDR1 and CDR2 from the germline V gene are MDHEN and SYDVKM. After removal of 6 bases from V and 3 bases from J, the junction contained 8 bases not matched to a gene. The CDR3 runs 14 residues. CDR3 in amino acids: CASSPGTVNYEQYF. Here the CDR3 DNA reads TGTGCCAGCAGCCCCGGGACAGTTAACTACGAGCAGTACTTC.